The source of this T cell receptor (beta chain) is a study of cytomegalovirus exposure and HLA in healthy donors. Whole-study findings and limits: It was confirmed in vitro that three of the CMV-associated chains were specific for CMV antigens.

Note on this clone: Antigen specificity is unknown.

Germline V gene data show CDR1 as KGHSH and CDR2 as LQKENI. V lost 1 base and J lost 8; bases outside the gene matches: 4. The CDR3 has 14 residues. Use of 60 Vbeta and 13 Jbeta primers characterized the PCR. Clones were sequenced by immunoSEQ multiplex PCR, and TCRdb holds only the in-frame ones, with some missing. The table records 140,000 or so clones, about 72% of them present only once. The sample comprised PBMCs. This chain connects TRBV18 to TRBJ2-1, with 8 positions matching TRBD2. The TCR comes from a man aged 40-49 years in good health and CMV-seronegative. The DNA of the CDR3 is TGTGCCAGCTCACCACGACTAGCGTGGGATGAGCAGTTCTTC. Its protein product is CASSPRLAWDEQFF.